This passage covers 23 T cell receptor beta chains from one sample sequenced in a study of control samples from healthy donors and cancer patients. The table came from immunoSEQ multiplex PCR; TCRdb's copy has only in-frame clones and leaves some out. The sample records some 73,000 clones, 94% being singletons. Sequences were obtained from blood. The receptors were sampled from a woman aged 40 to 50 in good health.

The gene calls are TRBV10-3 and TRBJ1-2; 8 nucleotides line up with TRBD1. V gave up 7 bases and J gave up 6 bases; unmatched junction bases: 7. Germline V CDR1 and CDR2: ENHRY, SYGVKD. This CDR3 spans 13 amino acids. The DNA for the CDR3 is TGTGCCATCACCCGGACAGGGAATGATGGCTACACCTTC. Translated, it gives CAITRTGNDGYTF.

The chain uses TRBV7-9 and TRBJ2-5; 7 bases are a match to TRBD1. V lost 5 bases and J lost 10; bases outside the gene matches: 16. There are 15 residues in the CDR3. Germline CDR1 reads SEHNR; CDR2 reads FQNEAQ (reference sequence). The CDR3, as DNA: TGTGCCAGCAGCCCCCCCGGGACAGTGATAGTGGGCCAGTACTTC. Its protein is CASSPPGTVIVGQYF.

The genes are TRBV30 and TRBJ2-1; D is unclear. Trimming stripped 1 base from V and 4 bases from J, with 8 bases between. This CDR3 has 13 residues. Germline CDR1 and CDR2: GTSNPN and SVGIG (reference sequence). The CDR3 nucleotides read TGTGCCTGGAGTGAACAGAATTACAATGAGCAGTTCTTC. Translated, it gives CAWSEQNYNEQFF.

The J gene is TRBJ1-6, the V gene TRBV6-6; tentative D call: TRBD1 (5 bases). The CDR3 extends over 15 amino acids. Trimming shortened V by 4 bases and J by 10 bases, and 17 bases separated the two germline ends. Looked up from germline, CDR1 is MNHNY and CDR2 is SVGAGI (reference sequence). The CDR3 region has the DNA TGTGCCAGCAGTTTGGGGCGGGCCTCGGGGTCACCCCTCCACTTT. Translating it yields CASSLGRASGSPLHF.

The chain uses TRBV5-1 and TRBJ2-7; a weak D match, TRBD1 (5 bases). The CDR3 extends over 15 amino acids. CDR1 and CDR2 from the germline V gene are SGHRS and YFSETQ. Trimming shortened V by 4 bases and J by 0 bases, and 14 bases separated the two germline ends. The CDR3 reads CASSDTGLASYEQYF. The CDR3 DNA is TGCGCCAGCAGCGACACAGGTTTGGCCTCCTACGAGCAGTACTTC.

The chain carries TRBV12-5 and TRBJ2-5; either TRBD1 or TRBD2 may supply D (6 bases each). Germline V gene data show CDR1 as LGHNT and CDR2 as FRNRAP. Trimming left V 3 bases short and J 5 bases short, with 10 bases between. The CDR3 covers 13 residues. CDR3: CASGFWGAETQYF. In DNA, the CDR3 is TGTGCTAGTGGTTTTTGGGGGGCGGAGACCCAGTACTTC.

This clone was counted a few times. The J gene is TRBJ2-3, the V gene TRBV9; the match to TRBD2 covers 9 bases. The CDR3 totals 15 residues. Germline values: CDR1 SGDLS, CDR2 YYNGEE. Trimming took 2 bases from V and 4 from J; bases not matched to a gene: 5. The chain's CDR3 is CASSVRLAGSDTQYF. The CDR3 DNA sequence: TGTGCCAGCAGCGTTCGGCTAGCGGGATCAGATACGCAGTATTTT.

The V and J genes are TRBV7-9 and TRBJ1-1, with TRBD1 matching over 9 bases. Trimming cost V 4 bases and J 3 bases; bases outside gene matches: 3. Germline values: CDR1 SEHNR, CDR2 FQNEAQ (reference sequence). The CDR3 consists of 14 residues. The CDR3 nucleotides read TGTGCCAGCAGCTCCGGGACAGGGTACACTGAAGCTTTCTTT. This gives the protein CASSSGTGYTEAFF.

The CDR3 nucleotides read TGTGCCAGCAGCAAAGACAGTTTGGGGTATAGTGAAAAACTGTTTTTT. It is translated as CASSKDSLGYSEKLFF. This chain connects TRBV21-1 to TRBJ1-4. TRBV21-1 is marked as a pseudogene. CDR3 size: 16 residues.

The V gene is TRBV19, the J gene TRBJ1-4; 8 nucleotides match TRBD1. CDR1 and CDR2 from the germline V gene are LNHDA and SQIVND (reference sequence). V shed 11 bases, J shed 7 bases, and the junction held 9 bases outside the gene matches. The CDR3 is made up of 13 amino acids. CDR3 sequence (DNA): TGTGCCTGTACAGGGGGGAGTACTGAAAAACTGTTTTTT. This translates into CACTGGSTEKLFF.

J is TRBJ2-3 and V is TRBV24-1; 13 bases fit TRBD2. The CDR3 has 14 amino acids. Germline loops: CDR1 KGHDR, CDR2 SFDVKD. With 10 bases clipped from V and 0 bases from J, the junction kept 0 bases outside the gene matches. CDR3 protein: CATGLAGSTDTQYF. CDR3 DNA sequence: TGTGCCACGGGACTAGCGGGGAGCACAGATACGCAGTATTTT.

This chain joins TRBV29-1 and TRBJ1-1; D possibly corresponds to TRBD1 (5 bases). The CDR3 contains 11 residues. The V gene's germline CDR1 is SQVTM and CDR2 ANQGSEA. The ends were cut back, 6 bases at V and 7 bases at J, with 12 bases in the middle. The CDR3 loop is CSVGENGEAFF. Here the CDR3 DNA reads TGCAGCGTAGGGGAGAACGGTGAAGCTTTCTTT.

The CDR3 DNA reads TGTGCCAGCAGTTACTCCCAGGGGGGGACGGTCAGTGAGCAGTTCTTC. Encoded protein: CASSYSQGGTVSEQFF. The chain is built from TRBV6-5 and TRBJ2-1; D could derive from TRBD1 or TRBD2 (7 bases each). Per the germline V gene, CDR1 is MNHEY and CDR2 is SVGAGI. This CDR3 has 16 residues. V was pared by 0 bases and J by 9 bases, with 18 bases between.

The V gene is TRBV12-3 or TRBV12-4, the J gene TRBJ1-6; possible D gene TRBD1, 6 bases. V was clipped by 11 bases and J by 8 bases, with 13 bases between them. The CDR3 spans 12 residues. CDR3 sequence: CAVGGSYSPLHF. The CDR3 DNA is TGTGCCGTCGGGGGCAGCTATTCACCCCTCCACTTT.

This clone has just one count. The chain combines TRBV7-9 with TRBJ2-5, with D maybe TRBD2 (6 bases). The CDR3 is 13 residues long. With 8 bases removed from V and 4 bases from J, the gap between germline ends came to 14 bases. Germline assignment: CDR1 SEHNR and CDR2 FQNEAQ (reference sequence). The CDR3 protein is CASGTGAGETQYF. For the CDR3, the DNA is TGTGCCAGCGGAACGGGAGCCGGAGAGACCCAGTACTTC. Using reference TRBV7-9 and TRBJ2-5 for the parts outside the CDR3, the full variable domain is DTGVSQNPRHKITKRGQNVTFRCDPISEHNRLYWYRQTLGQGPEFLTYFQNEAQLEKSRLLSDRFSAERPKGSFSTLEIQRTEQGDSAMYLCASGTGAGETQYFGPGTRLLVL.

V usage is TRBV3-1 (or the pseudogene TRBV3-2) and J usage is TRBJ1-4, with unresolved D. Germline lookup yields CDR1 LGHDT and CDR2 YNNKEL (reference sequence). This CDR3 has 14 amino acids. Between the trimmed V and J ends, which lost 1 base and 7 bases, there was a span of 10 bases. CDR3 residues: CASSQVAGVEKLFF. CDR3 bases: TGTGCCAGCAGCCAAGTCGCCGGGGTTGAAAAACTGTTTTTT.

V usage is TRBV7-3 and J usage is TRBJ2-1; D call uncertain. The germline V gene encodes CDR1 SGHTA and CDR2 FQGTGA. Between the trimmed V and J ends, which lost 2 bases and 8 bases, there was a span of 13 bases. There are 14 residues in the CDR3. The CDR3, as DNA: TGTGCCAGCAGCTTAGAGGCATATGGACATGAGCAGTTCTTC. This gives the protein CASSLEAYGHEQFF.

The chain carries TRBV7-2 and TRBJ2-7; TRBD1 is a possible D gene (5 bases). V was trimmed by 3 bases and J by 3 bases, leaving 12 bases between them. The CDR3 extends over 14 amino acids. Germline V gene sequence: CDR1 SGHTA, CDR2 FQGNSA. DNA of the CDR3: TGTGCCAGCAGCTTTTCAGGGCTCCACTACGAGCAGTACTTC. This codes for CASSFSGLHYEQYF.

The chain combines TRBV29-1 with TRBJ1-4; 8 nucleotides align to TRBD1. There are 13 residues in the CDR3. After removal of 7 bases from V and 8 bases from J, the junction contained 9 bases not matched to a gene. Germline CDR1 reads SQVTM; CDR2 reads ANQGSEA. In DNA, the CDR3 is TGCAGCGGCCTCGGACAGGGCGGAGAAAAACTGTTTTTT. Protein: CSGLGQGGEKLFF.

This sequence joins TRBV19 and TRBJ1-1; 9 bases line up with TRBD1. J was trimmed by 7 bases and V by 5 bases; bases with no gene match: 11. The V gene's germline CDR1 is LNHDA and CDR2 SQIVND (reference sequence). The CDR3 runs to 15 residues. CDR3 sequence (DNA): TGTGCCAGTAGTTTCCGACAGGGGGACGTGGGTGAAGCTTTCTTT. As protein: CASSFRQGDVGEAFF.

The chain employs TRBV30 and TRBJ1-2, with 8 bases fitting TRBD1. The V gene end was trimmed by 7 bases and the J gene end by 1 base; junction bases not matched to a gene: 8. This CDR3 contains 14 residues. From germline, CDR1 is GTSNPN and CDR2 SVGIG (reference sequence). CDR3 in amino acids: CASGQVKFNYGYTF. The CDR3 DNA reads as TGTGCCTCGGGACAGGTCAAGTTTAACTATGGCTACACCTTC. Drawing the rest from reference TRBV30 and TRBJ1-2, the complete variable domain is SQTIHQWPATLVQPVGSPLSLECTVEGTSNPNLYWYRQAAGRGLQLLFYSVGIGQISSEVPQNLSASRPQDRQFILSSKKLLLSDSGFYLCASGQVKFNYGYTFGSGTRLTVV.

In this sample, this clone turned up once. The DNA of the CDR3 is TGTGCCAGCAGTACGGCCCAAGAGACCCAGTACTTC. Residues: CASSTAQETQYF. V and J are TRBV6-2 or TRBV6-3 and TRBJ2-5; D uncertain. Germline assignment: CDR1 MNHEY and CDR2 SVGEGT. This CDR3 has 12 amino acids. V lost 5 bases, J lost 1 base, and 5 bases lay in between.

This chain links TRBV30 with TRBJ1-2; D remains ambiguous. CDR3 length equals 14 residues. Germline CDR1 and CDR2: GTSNPN and SVGIG (reference sequence). V lost 0 bases, J lost 1 base, and 9 bases lay in between. CDR3 sequence (DNA): TGTGCCTGGAGTGTTGACGGAGGTAACTATGGCTACACCTTC. It specifies CAWSVDGGNYGYTF. The full variable domain, its missing parts supplied by reference TRBV30 and TRBJ1-2, is SQTIHQWPATLVQPVGSPLSLECTVEGTSNPNLYWYRQAAGRGLQLLFYSVGIGQISSEVPQNLSASRPQDRQFILSSKKLLLSDSGFYLCAWSVDGGNYGYTFGSGTRLTVV.